This is a list of T cell receptor beta chains from one sample in a study of T cell responses to AZD1222 COVID-19 vaccine. Profiling relied on immunoSEQ multiplex PCR, and the TCRdb table lists in-frame clones only, not all of them. The sample has under 150,000 clones, roughly 87% seen once. The source was peripheral blood, collected 28 days after the second AZD1222 dose. The receptors come from an adult who received the AZD1222 COVID-19 vaccine. Each CDR3 is given with its conserved first and last residue. D genes are given only for firm matches. Clone size is shown for a subset of rows, as once, few, many or a class of expanded clone.

V,J,size,D,CDR3,DNA
TRBV7-8,TRBJ1-3,.,.,CASSLVFGAGNTIYF,TGTGCCAGCAGCTTAGTTTTCGGGGCTGGAAACACCATATATTTT
TRBV12-3/TRBV12-4,TRBJ2-1,.,TRBD2,CASSLGREAPQFF,TGTGCCAGCAGTTTAGGGCGGGAGGCTCCTCAGTTCTTC
TRBV7-2,TRBJ1-2,few,.,CASSPSGGVRGYTF,TGTGCCAGCAGCCCATCCGGGGGGGTACGTGGCTACACCTTC
TRBV7-8,TRBJ2-3,.,TRBD2,CASIPVEVAGRGSTDTQYF,TGTGCCAGCATCCCAGTGGAGGTAGCGGGGCGGGGTAGCACAGATACGCAGTATTTT
TRBV5-5,TRBJ1-1,.,.,CASSLDPATRTEAFF,TGTGCCAGCAGCTTGGATCCGGCTACGCGAACTGAAGCTTTCTTT
TRBV5-4,TRBJ1-3,.,.,CASSQDLSGNTIYF,TGTGCCAGCAGCCAGGACTTATCCGGAAACACCATATATTTT
TRBV28,TRBJ1-5,once,.,CASSLPVMAGLLSNQPQHF,TGTGCCAGCAGTTTACCCGTGATGGCAGGGCTTCTTAGCAATCAGCCCCAGCATTTT
TRBV10-3,TRBJ2-7,.,.,CAISRDGYEQYF,TGTGCCATCAGCAGGGATGGCTACGAGCAGTACTTC
TRBV11-1,TRBJ1-5,.,.,CASSLAGDGNQPQHF,TGTGCCAGCAGCTTAGCGGGGGATGGCAATCAGCCCCAGCATTTT
TRBV28,TRBJ2-5,.,.,CAIDPGQGMAQYF,TGTGCCATCGACCCGGGGCAGGGTATGGCCCAGTACTTC
TRBV29-1,TRBJ1-1,.,.,CSAGGAPESTEAFF,TGCAGCGCTGGAGGAGCACCCGAGAGCACTGAAGCTTTCTTT
TRBV10-1,TRBJ1-5,.,.,CASSAGPWQPQHF,TGCGCCAGCAGTGCGGGCCCCTGGCAGCCCCAGCATTTT
TRBV2,TRBJ2-1,.,.,CASTQSTGNEQFF,TGTGCCAGCACCCAAAGCACCGGTAATGAGCAGTTCTTC
TRBV2,TRBJ2-4,.,TRBD2,CASSSGGQDIQYF,TGTGCCAGCAGTAGCGGGGGCCAGGACATTCAGTACTTC
TRBV4-2,TRBJ2-2,.,TRBD2,CPSPHARGGLAGELFF,TGTCCCAGCCCCCACGCCCGGGGGGGGTTGGCCGGGGAGCTGTTTTTT
TRBV19,TRBJ2-1,.,TRBD1,CASRTVWGQGYHEQFF,TGTGCCAGTAGGACCGTTTGGGGACAGGGGTATCATGAGCAGTTCTTC
TRBV19,TRBJ1-5,.,.,CASKEGRQINQPQHF,TGTGCCAGTAAAGAGGGGAGACAGATTAATCAGCCCCAGCATTTT
TRBV3-1/TRBV3-2,TRBJ1-6,.,TRBD1,CASSLQGHNSPLHF,TGTGCCAGCAGCCTACAGGGGCATAATTCACCCCTCCACTTT
TRBV9,TRBJ2-2,.,TRBD1,CASSPGQGGRTGELFF,TGTGCCAGCAGCCCCGGACAGGGGGGTCGGACCGGGGAGCTGTTTTTT
TRBV6-5,TRBJ2-3,.,.,CASSTDVGTDTQYF,TGTGCCAGCAGTACTGATGTCGGCACAGATACGCAGTATTTT
TRBV7-2,TRBJ1-5,.,.,CASSPGPGNQPQHF,TGTGCCAGCAGCCCGGGACCTGGCAATCAGCCCCAGCATTTT
TRBV19,TRBJ1-3,.,.,CATEQVVGGTIYF,TGTGCCACGGAGCAGGTCGTTGGGGGCACCATATATTTT
TRBV6-6,TRBJ1-5,.,.,CASSYLDTSNQPQHF,TGTGCCAGCAGTTATTTGGACACGAGCAATCAGCCCCAGCATTTT
TRBV12-5,TRBJ1-6,.,.,CASGSVPEDNSPLHF,TGTGCTAGTGGTTCTGTCCCGGAAGATAATTCACCCCTCCACTTT
TRBV5-6,TRBJ2-3,.,TRBD2,CASSATSGGLQRTDTQYF,TGTGCCAGCAGCGCGACTAGCGGGGGGCTTCAGAGGACAGATACGCAGTATTTT
TRBV10-2,TRBJ2-2,.,.,CASSVGLNRDGAGELFF,TGCGCCAGCAGTGTGGGGCTGAACAGGGATGGGGCCGGGGAGCTGTTTTTT
TRBV6-5,TRBJ1-2,once,.,CASSPPRGSNYGYTF,TGTGCCAGCAGTCCTCCGAGGGGTTCTAACTATGGCTACACCTTC
TRBV11-3,TRBJ1-1,.,.,CASSLEGRENTEAFF,TGTGCCAGCAGCTTGGAGGGTAGGGAGAACACTGAAGCTTTCTTT
TRBV11-3,TRBJ1-5,.,.,CASRGREAMCYQPQHF,TGTGCCAGCAGGGGCAGGGAAGCAATGTGTTATCAGCCCCAGCATTTT
TRBV7-9,TRBJ1-1,.,.,CASSLLQGYRTEAFF,TGTGCCAGCAGCTTGCTACAGGGTTACAGGACTGAAGCTTTCTTT
TRBV27,TRBJ2-1,.,.,CASSFSASSYNEQFF,TGTGCCAGCAGCTTTAGCGCTAGCTCCTACAATGAGCAGTTCTTC
TRBV5-1,TRBJ2-5,.,.,CASSFQSSEETQYF,TGCGCCAGCAGCTTTCAGTCTTCTGAGGAGACCCAGTACTTC
TRBV7-2,TRBJ2-7,.,.,CASSFGQGRYEQYF,TGTGCCAGCAGCTTTGGGCAGGGGCGGTACGAGCAGTACTTC
TRBV19,TRBJ1-4,.,TRBD1,CASSPRDRVMEKLFF,TGTGCCAGTAGTCCACGGGACAGGGTTATGGAAAAACTGTTTTTT
TRBV6-5,TRBJ2-1,.,.,CASSSPGVGEQFF,TGTGCCAGCAGTTCCCCCGGGGTGGGGGAGCAGTTCTTC
TRBV7-8,TRBJ2-1,.,TRBD1,CASSRDRVSDEQFF,TGTGCCAGCAGCCGGGACAGGGTTAGCGATGAGCAGTTCTTC
TRBV6-1,TRBJ2-1,.,TRBD1,CASSENRGNEQFF,TGTGCCAGCAGTGAAAACAGGGGGAATGAGCAGTTCTTC
TRBV4-1,TRBJ1-3,few,.,CASSQDSSIYFSGNTIYF,TGCGCCAGCAGCCAAGATTCCTCAATTTACTTCTCTGGAAACACCATATATTTT
TRBV7-2,TRBJ2-7,.,.,CASSLAPGETYEQYF,TGTGCCAGCAGCTTAGCCCCCGGGGAGACCTACGAGCAGTACTTC
TRBV19,TRBJ2-7,once,TRBD1,CASSIGQGIGEQYF,TGTGCCAGTAGTATAGGACAGGGGATAGGCGAGCAGTACTTC
TRBV14,TRBJ1-3,few,.,CASSQVFSGNTIYF,TGTGCCAGCAGCCAGGTTTTCTCTGGAAACACCATATATTTT
TRBV12-3/TRBV12-4,TRBJ1-1,.,TRBD1,CASRAGGTEAFF,TGTGCCAGCAGGGCAGGGGGAACTGAAGCTTTCTTT
TRBV5-6,TRBJ2-2,.,TRBD1,CASSSSGLGGFGELFF,TGTGCCAGCAGCTCGTCAGGTCTAGGGGGCTTCGGGGAGCTGTTTTTT
TRBV7-2,TRBJ1-3,.,.,CASSFGSGNTIYF,TGTGCCAGCAGCTTTGGATCTGGAAACACCATATATTTT
TRBV30,TRBJ2-1,.,.,CAWSNSPDSYNEQFF,TGTGCCTGGAGTAACTCACCGGACTCCTACAATGAGCAGTTCTTC
TRBV2,TRBJ2-2,few,.,CASSAGIPGELFF,TGTGCCAGCAGTGCGGGAATCCCCGGGGAGCTGTTTTTT
TRBV2,TRBJ1-4,.,.,CASSPTRNEKLFF,TGTGCCAGCAGCCCGACCAGGAATGAAAAACTGTTTTTT
TRBV10-3,TRBJ2-7,.,TRBD1,CAISVDLGGRLREQYF,TGTGCCATCAGTGTCGATCTAGGGGGCCGACTGAGGGAGCAGTACTTC
TRBV9,TRBJ1-1,.,.,CASSFSTSTEAFF,TGTGCCAGCAGCTTTTCGACCAGCACTGAAGCTTTCTTT
TRBV9,TRBJ2-3,.,TRBD2,CASTRTSRGLDTQYF,TGTGCCAGCACCCGGACTAGCCGTGGTTTAGATACGCAGTATTTT